The next 28 T cell receptor beta chains were all read from a single sample in a study of HIV-infected patients and healthy controls. Reverse transcription used approximately 500 ng RNA and constant-region primers for alpha and beta. Using multiplexing indices, alpha and beta chain libraries were generated apart by chain-specific third strand synthesis. TCRdb re-called the 5' RACE reads through MiXCR, storing one row per CDR3 protein. Among 15,000 to 18,000 distinct CDR3 sequences, around 7.7% were seen once, and the ten largest hold 6.5% to 9.5%. All unsorted peripheral T cells were captured because whole blood was used without fractionation. The sequenced sample was blood. Source of these receptors: an adult in good health.

About this clonotype itself: The junction differs from germline at one of its ends, possibly a read error. This chain links TRBV19 with TRBJ2-5, with 7 bases matching TRBD2. CDR1 is LNHDA, CDR2 SQIVND, per germline (reference sequence). The CDR3 length is 14 residues. CDR3 region: CASSIMAGEGTHYF. CDR3 DNA sequence: TGTGCCAGTAGTATAATGGCCGGGGAGGGGACCCATTACTTC.

This clonotype qualifies as medium-sized. V and J are TRBV19 and TRBJ1-5; unclear D gene. This CDR3 has 16 amino acids. Looked up from germline, CDR1 is LNHDA and CDR2 is SQIVND (reference sequence). V was cut by 1 base and J by 0 bases, with 10 bases left in between. The CDR3 protein is CASSIGSSGSNQPQHF. As DNA, the CDR3 is TGTGCCAGTAGTATAGGATCCAGCGGTAGCAATCAGCCCCAGCATTTT.

By sample fraction, this clonotype is medium-sized (0.01 to 0.1%). The V call is TRBV20-1, the J call TRBJ2-5; no firm D call. CDR3 length: 14 residues. Germline V gene data show CDR1 as DFQATT and CDR2 as SNEGSKA (reference sequence). The V end lost 1 base, the J end lost 0 bases, and 9 bases lay between the germline ends. CDR3 sequence reads: CSARVRRYQETQYF. Here the CDR3 DNA reads TGCAGTGCTAGAGTGCGCAGGTACCAAGAGACCCAGTACTTC.

This clonotype was counted ten times or more. The rearrangement links TRBV11-2 to TRBJ1-6, with a possible D match to TRBD1 (5 bases). The CDR3 extends over 16 amino acids. The ends were cut back, 5 bases at V and 9 bases at J, with 20 bases in the middle. The germline V gene has CDR1 SGHAT and CDR2 FQNNGV. In DNA form, the CDR3 reads TGTGCCAGCAGCCCCCGCCCCCTGACAGCGGGTTCACCCCTCCACTTT. As protein: CASSPRPLTAGSPLHF.

Ten or more counts support this clonotype. V gene TRBV7-8 combines with J gene TRBJ2-7; D is possibly TRBD2 (5 bases). Between the trimmed V and J ends, which lost 1 base and 5 bases, there was a span of 12 bases. The CDR3 is made up of 14 amino acids. CDR1 is SGHVS, CDR2 FQNEAQ, per germline. The CDR3 DNA sequence: TGTGCCAGCAGCTTAGGGGCGGGCCAGAACGAGCAGTACTTC. Translated, it gives CASSLGAGQNEQYF.

This clonotype showed up many times. V is TRBV7-2 and J is TRBJ2-1; D is uncertain. The CDR3 sequence is 12 residues long. Germline V gene sequence: CDR1 SGHTA, CDR2 FQGNSA. V lost 5 bases, J lost 9 bases, and 11 bases lay in between. This CDR3 is CASSPPLGEQFF. The CDR3 DNA reads as TGTGCCAGCAGCCCACCTTTGGGTGAGCAGTTCTTC.

This clonotype has a count of ten or more. The chain is built from TRBV25-1 and TRBJ1-1; D unclear. Per germline, CDR1 MGHDK and CDR2 SYGVNS. This CDR3 has 10 amino acids. V gave up 4 bases and J gave up 9 bases, with 6 bases separating them. The CDR3 DNA reads TGTGCCAGCAGTGGCAGTAAAGCTTTCTTT. Its protein product is CASSGSKAFF.

The sample holds a few counts of this clonotype. The gene calls are TRBV6-2 or TRBV6-3 and TRBJ1-5, with a possible D match to TRBD1 (6 bases). V shed 4 bases and J shed 5 bases, with 15 bases lying between them. Per germline, CDR1 MNHEY and CDR2 SVGEGT. The CDR3 totals 15 residues. The CDR3 sequence: CASSSPDRLYQPQHF. The CDR3 nucleotides read TGTGCCAGCAGTTCCCCCGACAGGCTTTATCAGCCCCAGCATTTT.

This clonotype was seen many times. V gene TRBV5-4 combines with J gene TRBJ2-1; perhaps TRBD2 as D (6 bases). The germline V gene has CDR1 SGHNT and CDR2 YYREEE (reference sequence). The CDR3 extends over 13 amino acids. V dropped 4 bases and J dropped 15 bases, with 20 bases sitting between them. The CDR3 bases are TGTGCCAGCAGCCCGTGGAGGGTCCGGGAAAGGTTCTTC. Protein: CASSPWRVRERFF. The variable domain in full, completed from reference TRBV5-4 and TRBJ2-1, reads ETGVTQSPTHLIKTRGQQVTLRCSSQSGHNTVSWYQQALGQGPQFIFQYYREEENGRGNFPPRFSGLQFPNYSSELNVNALELDDSALYLCASSPWRVRERFFGPGTRLTVL.

This clonotype was seen at least ten times. The rearrangement links TRBV4-3 to TRBJ2-7, with D perhaps assigned TRBD1 or TRBD2 (5 bases each). V was shortened by 1 base and J by 5 bases, with 15 bases between the two germline ends. The CDR3 spans 15 residues. Germline V gene sequence: CDR1 LGHNA, CDR2 YSLEER. DNA of the CDR3: TGCGCCAGCAGCCAAGTCTCGAGGGGATCCCACGAGCAGTACTTC. Its translation is CASSQVSRGSHEQYF.

The chain uses TRBV25-1 and TRBJ2-1; TRBD2 matches at 11 bases. Germline V gives CDR1 MGHDK, CDR2 SYGVNS. CDR3 length: 17 amino acids. V was pared by 1 base and J by 2 bases, with 4 bases of the junction left unmatched. The CDR3 bases are TGTGCCAGCAGTGAATCTCCGGGACTAGCGGCCTACAATGAGCAGTTCTTC. Residues: CASSESPGLAAYNEQFF.

This clonotype was seen repeatedly, ten times or more. The V call is TRBV4-2, the J call TRBJ1-4; 7 bases are shared with TRBD1. CDR1 is LGHNA and CDR2 is YNFKEQ in the germline V gene. This CDR3 has 19 amino acids. V lost 0 bases and J lost 0; bases outside the gene matches: 10. In DNA, the CDR3 is TGTGCCAGCAGCCAAGATGCGGGACAGCCGTTTGCAACTAATGAAAAACTGTTTTTT. It specifies CASSQDAGQPFATNEKLFF.

This clonotype was recorded at least ten times. This rearrangement joins TRBV29-1 to TRBJ2-3, with TRBD2 matching 7 bases. Germline CDR1 is SQVTM and CDR2 is ANQGSEA. Trimming took 5 bases from V and 0 from J; bases not matched to a gene: 8. CDR3 length: 15 amino acids. The CDR3 DNA sequence: TGCAGCGTTTCGGGGGGTAGCACCAGCACAGATACGCAGTATTTT. This gives the protein CSVSGGSTSTDTQYF.

This clonotype was found many times. The chain couples TRBV4-3 to TRBJ2-1; D unresolved. V was pared by 1 base and J by 7 bases, with 8 bases between. In germline, CDR1 is LGHNA, CDR2 YSLEER. The CDR3 loop spans 13 amino acids. The DNA for the CDR3 is TGCGCCAGCAGCCAAGTAGACATGAATGAGCAGTTCTTC. Translation gives CASSQVDMNEQFF.

By share, this clonotype counts as medium-sized. The gene calls are TRBV7-3 and TRBJ2-1; D is possibly TRBD1 or TRBD2 (5 bases each). Germline assignment: CDR1 SGHTA and CDR2 FQGTGA. The CDR3 runs to 13 residues. V lost 5 bases and J 5 bases, leaving 10 bases between the germline ends. The CDR3: CASSPGPNNEQFF. The CDR3 DNA is TGTGCCAGCAGCCCGGGGCCAAACAATGAGCAGTTCTTC.

This clonotype was counted many times. This chain connects TRBV25-1 to TRBJ2-7; D is unclear. The V gene lost 7 bases and the J gene lost 2 bases, with 9 bases spanning the gap. Germline lookup yields CDR1 MGHDK and CDR2 SYGVNS. The CDR3 sequence is 12 residues long. This chain's CDR3 is CASKAETYEQYF. The DNA for the CDR3 is TGTGCCAGCAAGGCGGAAACCTACGAGCAGTACTTC.

This clonotype occurred many times. This chain uses TRBV12-3 or TRBV12-4 with TRBJ2-1; tentatively, D is TRBD2 (5 bases). The CDR3 is 15 amino acids. Trimming cost V 6 bases and J 8 bases, with 20 bases left between them. CDR3 loop: CASSPPSRVGDEQFF. DNA of the CDR3: TGTGCCAGCAGCCCTCCTTCGAGGGTTGGTGATGAGCAGTTCTTC.

In this sample, this clonotype turned up many times. The chain is built from TRBV21-1 and TRBJ2-5; the table's D call, TRBD2, has no DNA check behind it. TRBV21-1 is labeled a pseudogene. The CDR3 loop spans 16 amino acids. The CDR3 bases are TGTGCCAGCAGCAAAGAGGTTAGCGGGAGGCAGGAGACCCAGTACTTC. Protein sequence: CASSKEVSGRQETQYF.

This clonotype was detected many times. The chain uses TRBV27 and TRBJ2-2; 8 bases are a match to TRBD1. The V gene end was trimmed by 6 bases and the J gene end by 6 bases; junction bases not matched to a gene: 6. CDR3 length equals 14 residues. The germline gives CDR1 MNHEY, CDR2 SMNVEV (reference sequence). The CDR3 loop is CASSRGRIAGELFF. The CDR3 DNA reads as TGTGCCAGCAGCAGGGGGCGTATCGCCGGGGAGCTGTTTTTT.

This chain joins TRBV11-2 and TRBJ1-1; D call uncertain. This CDR3 is built from 11 residues. V lost 5 bases, J lost 7 bases, and 8 bases lay in between. Germline assignment: CDR1 SGHAT and CDR2 FQNNGV. The CDR3 protein is CASSRLSEAFF. CDR3 in DNA: TGTGCCAGCAGCAGACTTAGTGAAGCTTTCTTT.

This chain links TRBV20-1 with TRBJ2-5; 7 bases map to TRBD2. Trimming cost V 7 bases and J 1 base; bases outside gene matches: 3. This CDR3 has 12 amino acids. Per the germline V gene, CDR1 is DFQATT and CDR2 is SNEGSKA (reference sequence). DNA for the CDR3: TGCAGTGGTCGGGAGGCCCAAGAGACCCAGTACTTC. Encoded protein: CSGREAQETQYF.

By frequency in the sample, this clonotype is hyperexpanded. V is TRBV20-1 and J is TRBJ2-1; maybe TRBD2 (6 bases). Germline CDR1 and CDR2: DFQATT and SNEGSKA (reference sequence). There are 14 residues in the CDR3. V shed 3 bases and J shed 4 bases, with 13 bases lying between them. CDR3 loop: CSASNGGAYNEQFF. CDR3 nucleotide sequence: TGCAGTGCTAGCAACGGCGGGGCTTACAATGAGCAGTTCTTC.

This clonotype was detected many times. This sequence joins TRBV20-1 and TRBJ2-3, with 7 bases that match TRBD1. The CDR3 totals 13 residues. The trim removed 6 bases at V and 2 bases at J, leaving 5 bases unmatched. The V gene's germline CDR1 is DFQATT and CDR2 SNEGSKA (reference sequence). The CDR3 nucleotides are TGCAGTGCCACGACAGGGTCCACAGATACGCAGTATTTT. This sequence encodes CSATTGSTDTQYF.

This clonotype was found many times. The chain combines TRBV24-1 with TRBJ2-1; 12 bases fit TRBD2. The J segment lost 6 bases and the V segment lost 9 bases, leaving 8 bases of the junction unmatched. This CDR3 is 15 amino acids long. Germline-derived CDR1 and CDR2 are KGHDR and SFDVKD. CDR3 region: CATGRLAGESNEQFF. The CDR3 DNA sequence: TGTGCCACCGGGAGACTAGCGGGAGAGTCCAATGAGCAGTTCTTC.

This clonotype was found many times. The V gene is TRBV18, the J gene TRBJ1-5; the D gene is possibly TRBD1 (5 bases). The CDR3 contains 15 residues. CDR1 and CDR2 from the germline V gene are KGHSH and LQKENI. Trimming took off 2 bases at V and 3 bases at J, with 11 bases between the two ends. In DNA, the CDR3 is TGTGCCAGCTCACCATTCCGGGACGACAATCAGCCCCAGCATTTT. Protein product: CASSPFRDDNQPQHF.

This clonotype is judged medium-sized. The chain uses TRBV7-2 and TRBJ2-5; 10 nucleotides align to TRBD2. CDR3 length: 14 amino acids. V lost 3 bases, J lost 5 bases, and 3 bases stayed unmatched. Germline loops: CDR1 SGHTA, CDR2 FQGNSA. CDR3: CASSLSGRGETQYF. The DNA for the CDR3 is TGTGCCAGCAGCTTGAGCGGGAGGGGCGAGACCCAGTACTTC.

This clonotype was found many times. V gene TRBV27 combines with J gene TRBJ2-5, with D perhaps TRBD1 (6 bases). Germline V lookup: CDR1 MNHEY, CDR2 SMNVEV (reference sequence). This CDR3 is built from 16 residues. Trimming took 5 bases from V and 1 from J, leaving 17 bases between them. CDR3 nucleotides: TGTGCCAGCAGTCCCAGACGGACAGCACTCCAAGAGACCCAGTACTTC. This gives the protein CASSPRRTALQETQYF.

Only a few counts were recorded for this clonotype. The genes are TRBV7-7 and TRBJ2-7, with 7 bases identical to TRBD1. Looked up from germline, CDR1 is SSHAT and CDR2 is FNYEAQ (reference sequence). Unmatched junction bases numbered 6, after V lost 5 bases and J lost 2 bases. There are 14 residues in the CDR3. CDR3 amino acids: CASSLSTGAYEQYF. CDR3 in DNA: TGTGCCAGCAGCCTCAGCACAGGGGCCTACGAGCAGTACTTC.